The next 29 T cell receptor beta chains were all read from a single sample in a study of shared clonotypes between healthy human individuals. The protocol was immunoSEQ multiplex PCR, while the TCRdb copy is restricted to in-frame clones and leaves out a portion. The sample comprises 2 million to 3 million clones, more than 85% of which are singletons, and approximately 0.35% rests with the top ten. The sample comprised naive CD4+ T cells from PBMCs. Indicated subset: CD45RA+ positively selected. The receptors were gathered from a man in his late teens or twenties in good health. Some clones in this sample may be carry-over from other donors' samples.

This clone was found once. This sequence joins TRBV7-8 and TRBJ2-7; D gene ambiguous. With 3 bases removed from V and 9 bases from J, the gap between germline ends came to 18 bases. The CDR3 has 14 residues. The germline V gene has CDR1 SGHVS and CDR2 FQNEAQ. The CDR3, as DNA: TGTGCCAGCAGCTTTCTCGTGGAAGTGGCTGGGCAGTACTTC. This translates into CASSFLVEVAGQYF.

With respect to this clone: The junction departs from germline at one end; a sequencing error may be responsible. The chain has TRBV7-3 and TRBJ2-1; tentatively, D is TRBD1 (7 bases). In germline, CDR1 is SGHTA, CDR2 FQGTGA. The CDR3 consists of 15 residues. The CDR3 coding sequence is TGTGCCAGCAGCTCGGGACAGTTGGACTACCATGAGCAGTTCTTC. Protein sequence: CASSSGQLDYHEQFF.

With respect to this clone: The sample contains more than one DNA sequence encoding this CDR3. This sequence joins TRBV28 and TRBJ1-2; D gene unclear. V was shortened by 5 bases and J by 2 bases, with 12 bases between the two germline ends. Germline V gene lookup returns CDR1 MDHEN and CDR2 SYDVKM. CDR3 length: 14 residues. The CDR3 DNA follows: TGTGCCAGCAGTCTTCTGACGGGGAACTATGGCTACACCTTC. Translating it yields CASSLLTGNYGYTF.

The chain couples TRBV29-1 to TRBJ2-5; D might be TRBD1 (7 bases). CDR3 size: 12 residues. Trimming took off 7 bases at V and 5 bases at J, with 14 bases between the two ends. Per germline, CDR1 SQVTM and CDR2 ANQGSEA. The CDR3 protein is CSGRQGGETQYF. CDR3 in DNA: TGCAGCGGTAGACAGGGAGGCGAGACCCAGTACTTC.

The chain recombines TRBV4-3 with TRBJ2-3, with D possibly being TRBD1 or TRBD2 (8 bases each). Trimming left V 4 bases short and J 5 bases short, with 19 bases between. CDR3 length: 16 amino acids. The germline V gene encodes CDR1 LGHNA and CDR2 YSLEER. The DNA for the CDR3 is TGCGCCAGCAGCCCTTTAAGTAGCGGGACAGGAGATACGCAGTATTTT. Encoded protein: CASSPLSSGTGDTQYF.

V usage is TRBV7-6 and J usage is TRBJ1-3; 10 nucleotides agree with TRBD1. V was pared by 3 bases and J by 7 bases, with 6 bases of the junction left unmatched. Looked up from germline, CDR1 is SGHVS and CDR2 is FNYEAQ. This CDR3 comprises 15 residues. CDR3 nucleotide sequence: TGTGCCAGCAGCTTGCCGGGACAGGGGAGGAACACCATATATTTT. Its protein is CASSLPGQGRNTIYF. The full variable domain, with the rest looked up from reference TRBV7-6 and TRBJ1-3, is GAGVSQSPRYKVTKRGQDVALRCDPISGHVSLYWYRQALGQGPEFLTYFNYEAQQDKSGLPNDRFSAERPEGSISTLTIQRTEQRDSAMYRCASSLPGQGRNTIYFGEGSWLTVV.

This chain connects TRBV28 to TRBJ2-3; D could derive from TRBD1 or TRBD2 (5 bases each). CDR1 and CDR2 from the germline V gene are MDHEN and SYDVKM. V was pared by 6 bases and J by 6 bases, with 19 bases between. This CDR3 contains 15 residues. The CDR3 reads CASSPSGTESDTQYF. DNA of the CDR3: TGTGCCAGCAGCCCTTCCGGGACGGAAAGTGATACGCAGTATTTT.

Only one count was recorded for this clone. This chain joins TRBV7-3 and TRBJ2-1; 7 bases are shared with TRBD2. Unmatched junction bases numbered 15, after V lost 3 bases and J lost 1 base. CDR3 length: 19 residues. In germline, CDR1 is SGHTA, CDR2 FQGTGA. The CDR3 loop is CASSFLVPPRGSSYNEQFF. CDR3 nucleotides: TGTGCCAGCAGCTTCTTAGTGCCGCCTCGCGGGAGTTCCTACAATGAGCAGTTCTTC.

The rearrangement joins TRBV28 to TRBJ1-4, with a possible D match to TRBD1 (5 bases). Trimming shortened V by 5 bases and J by 7 bases, and 14 bases separated the two germline ends. The CDR3 spans 14 residues. CDR1 MDHEN and CDR2 SYDVKM come from the germline V gene. CDR3 amino acids: CASSLGHTPEKLFF. The CDR3 coding sequence is TGTGCCAGCAGTCTAGGACATACCCCTGAAAAACTGTTTTTT.

V and J are TRBV2 and TRBJ1-1; a weak D match, TRBD1 (5 bases). The CDR3 has 12 residues. CDR1 is SNHLY, CDR2 FYNNEI, per germline. The CDR3 sequence is CAKNGGRTEAFF. CDR3 DNA sequence: TGTGCTAAAAACGGGGGACGCACTGAAGCTTTCTTT.

This chain links TRBV11-3 with TRBJ2-1, with D possibly matching TRBD2 (5 bases). Trimming took 4 bases from V and 8 from J, leaving 9 bases between them. In germline, CDR1 is SGHNT, CDR2 YENEEA. This CDR3 contains 12 residues. The CDR3 coding sequence is TGTGCCAGCAGCTCCGGGATCCATGAGCAGTTCTTC. Protein sequence: CASSSGIHEQFF.

V and J are TRBV15 and TRBJ1-1; no clear D gene. V lost 7 bases, J lost 1 base, and 13 bases lay in between. Per germline, CDR1 LNHNV and CDR2 YYDKDF (reference sequence). The CDR3 consists of 14 residues. In DNA form, the CDR3 reads TGTGCCACCACACCCTATCCCCGGAACACTGAAGCTTTCTTT. It is translated as CATTPYPRNTEAFF.

The rearrangement joins TRBV5-1 to TRBJ2-7, with D possibly being TRBD1 (6 bases). The germline V and J ends were trimmed by 4 bases and 2 bases, with 16 bases remaining between them. Germline V gives CDR1 SGHRS, CDR2 YFSETQ. This CDR3 has 15 amino acids. The CDR3 DNA follows: TGCGCCAGCAGCATAAACAGGGTAGGACCCTACGAGCAGTACTTC. Translation: CASSINRVGPYEQYF.

The sample holds one count of this clone. This sample includes further DNA sequences coding for the same CDR3. The chain recombines TRBV5-1 with TRBJ2-7, with 8 nucleotides matching TRBD2. V lost 0 bases, J lost 2 bases, and 4 bases stayed unmatched. Germline V gene data show CDR1 as SGHRS and CDR2 as YFSETQ. The CDR3 is made up of 15 amino acids. In nucleotides, the CDR3 is TGCGCCAGCAGCTTGGTGGCGGGAGGTGCCTACGAGCAGTACTTC. Its translation is CASSLVAGGAYEQYF.

This clone was counted once. The rearrangement uses TRBV5-5 and TRBJ2-7; TRBD2 agrees at 8 bases. Unmatched junction bases numbered 11, after V lost 3 bases and J lost 6 bases. The CDR3 runs 15 residues. Per the germline V gene, CDR1 is SGHKS and CDR2 is YYEKEE (reference sequence). CDR3 coding DNA: TGTGCCAGCAGCTCCGCACAAAGGGCGGGAGGCGAGCAGTACTTC. This codes for CASSSAQRAGGEQYF.

The rearrangement links TRBV27 to TRBJ2-5; D is possibly TRBD1 or TRBD2 (5 bases each). CDR3 length equals 16 residues. Trimming removed 5 bases at V and 10 bases at J, with 26 bases between. CDR1 is MNHEY, CDR2 SMNVEV, per germline (reference sequence). The chain's CDR3 is CASSLSTQTGGPYQYF. CDR3 DNA: TGTGCCAGCAGTCTCTCAACTCAAACTGGGGGACCTTACCAGTACTTC.

This chain connects TRBV5-4 to TRBJ2-5, with TRBD2 matching 8 bases. V lost 4 bases, J lost 5 bases, and 7 bases stayed unmatched. Germline lookup yields CDR1 SGHNT and CDR2 YYREEE (reference sequence). The CDR3 totals 14 residues. CDR3 in DNA: TGTGCCAGCAGCGGCGGGGGGAAAGAGGAGACCCAGTACTTC. This encodes CASSGGGKEETQYF.

V gene TRBV5-1 combines with J gene TRBJ2-2, with D uncertain. CDR1 SGHRS and CDR2 YFSETQ come from the germline V gene. The CDR3 has 17 amino acids. V lost 1 base, J lost 4 bases, and 17 bases lay in between. CDR3 bases: TGCGCCAGCAGCTTGAATTTCTCCCCTCCGGGCACCGGGGAGCTGTTTTTT. Its translation: CASSLNFSPPGTGELFF.

For this clone: Additional DNA sequences in this sample encode the identical CDR3. The chain uses TRBV5-4 and TRBJ1-3, with unresolved D. The V gene's germline CDR1 is SGHNT and CDR2 YYREEE (reference sequence). V lost 1 base and J 0 bases, leaving 8 bases between the germline ends. CDR3 length: 15 residues. The DNA for the CDR3 is TGTGCCAGCAGCTTGCTCGGCAGCTCTGGAAACACCATATATTTT. This codes for CASSLLGSSGNTIYF.

V is TRBV30 and J is TRBJ1-3, with 7 bases identical to TRBD1. The length of the CDR3 is 19 residues. Trimming cost V 2 bases and J 1 base; bases outside gene matches: 17. Looked up from germline, CDR1 is GTSNPN and CDR2 is SVGIG (reference sequence). The CDR3 region is CAWSTRDSGVRRSGNTIYF. CDR3 coding DNA: TGTGCCTGGAGTACCCGGGACAGCGGCGTCAGGAGATCTGGAAACACCATATATTTT.

This clone occurred once. V usage is TRBV7-9 and J usage is TRBJ2-3; 11 nucleotides line up with TRBD2. The CDR3 extends over 17 amino acids. Germline CDR1 SEHNR, CDR2 FQNEAQ (reference sequence). V was clipped by 1 base and J by 2 bases; unmatched bases: 5. CDR3 coding DNA: TGTGCCAGCAGCTTAGGACGACTAGCGGGACACACAGATACGCAGTATTTT. Amino acid sequence: CASSLGRLAGHTDTQYF.

The J gene is TRBJ2-1, the V gene TRBV6-6, with D possibly being TRBD1 or TRBD2 (5 bases each). This CDR3 spans 16 amino acids. The V gene lost 4 bases and the J gene lost 2 bases, with 15 bases spanning the gap. CDR1 and CDR2 (germline): MNHNY, SVGAGI (reference sequence). CDR3 in amino acids: CASSSRLGTAYNEQFF. The CDR3 nucleotides are TGTGCCAGCAGTTCCAGACTTGGGACGGCCTACAATGAGCAGTTCTTC.

For the CDR3, the DNA is TGCGCCAGCAGCCACAGAACGAGCTCTGGAAACACCATATATTTT. Translated: CASSHRTSSGNTIYF. The chain couples TRBV4-3 to TRBJ1-3; unclear D gene. CDR3 length: 15 amino acids. Germline CDR1 is LGHNA and CDR2 is YSLEER. V was clipped by 3 bases and J by 0 bases, with 9 bases between them.

This chain connects TRBV5-1 to TRBJ2-7; no reliable D call. V was shortened by 0 bases and J by 6 bases, with 10 bases between the two germline ends. The CDR3 covers 13 residues. In germline, CDR1 is SGHRS, CDR2 YFSETQ. DNA of the CDR3: TGCGCCAGCAGCTTGGGCGGAAAGAGCGAGCAGTACTTC. As protein: CASSLGGKSEQYF. The full variable domain, completed using reference TRBV5-1 and TRBJ2-7, is KAGVTQTPRYLIKTRGQQVTLSCSPISGHRSVSWYQQTPGQGLQFLFEYFSETQRNKGNFPGRFSGRQFSNSRSEMNVSTLELGDSALYLCASSLGGKSEQYFGPGTRLTVT.

V usage is TRBV7-9 and J usage is TRBJ2-3; D gene ambiguous. The CDR3 length is 14 residues. Per the germline V gene, CDR1 is SEHNR and CDR2 is FQNEAQ (reference sequence). V dropped 3 bases and J dropped 1 base, with 8 bases sitting between them. CDR3: CASSFVMGTDTQYF. The DNA for the CDR3 is TGTGCCAGCAGCTTCGTGATGGGCACAGATACGCAGTATTTT.

The chain carries TRBV2 and TRBJ2-5; 7 bases map to TRBD1. Germline CDR1 is SNHLY and CDR2 is FYNNEI. Unmatched junction bases numbered 5, after V lost 4 bases and J lost 3 bases. This CDR3 has 14 residues. CDR3: CASSARDREETQYF. The DNA of the CDR3 is TGTGCCAGCAGTGCCCGAGACAGGGAAGAGACCCAGTACTTC. The variable domain in full, completed from reference TRBV2 and TRBJ2-5, reads EPEVTQTPSHQVTQMGQEVILRCVPISNHLYFYWYRQILGQKVEFLVSFYNNEISEKSEIFDDQFSVERPDGSNFTLKIRSTKLEDSAMYFCASSARDREETQYFGPGTRLLVL.

J is TRBJ1-5 and V is TRBV28; the D gene is possibly TRBD1 (6 bases). Trimming pared 7 bases from V and 4 bases from J, leaving 17 bases between. Germline V CDR1 and CDR2: MDHEN, SYDVKM. The CDR3 sequence is 15 residues long. The CDR3 coding sequence is TGTGCCAGCACCCTCGGCGGGACATCGAATCAGCCCCAGCATTTT. It codes for CASTLGGTSNQPQHF. Drawing the rest from reference TRBV28 and TRBJ1-5, the complete variable domain is DVKVTQSSRYLVKRTGEKVFLECVQDMDHENMFWYRQDPGLGLRLIYFSYDVKMKEKGDIPEGYSVSREKKERFSLILESASTNQTSMYLCASTLGGTSNQPQHFGDGTRLSIL.

The gene calls are TRBV9 and TRBJ2-7; D is perhaps TRBD1 (6 bases). V was clipped by 4 bases and J by 5 bases, with 13 bases between them. CDR1 is SGDLS and CDR2 is YYNGEE in the germline V gene. CDR3 size: 13 residues. The CDR3 sequence is CASSLGGVNEQYF. Here the CDR3 DNA reads TGTGCCAGCAGCCTTGGGGGCGTAAACGAGCAGTACTTC.

With respect to this clone: This sample also contains other DNA sequences that code for the same CDR3. The chain is built from TRBV9 and TRBJ2-1, with 11 bases fitting TRBD2. The V segment lost 4 bases and the J segment 2 bases; nucleotides outside the gene matches: 2. This CDR3 spans 15 amino acids. The V gene's germline CDR1 is SGDLS and CDR2 YYNGEE. CDR3 sequence: CASSPTSGAYNEQFF. CDR3 nucleotide sequence: TGTGCCAGCAGCCCGACTAGCGGGGCCTACAATGAGCAGTTCTTC.